These 26 T cell receptor beta chains originate from one sample sequenced in a study of tissue T cells after allogeneic stem cell transplantation. Assay: immunoSEQ multiplex PCR; the TCRdb copy retains only in-frame clones and omits some. Among about 43,000 clones listed, over 85% were seen once. The source was blood, collected before transplantation. All receptors derive from a woman between 40 and 69 years old who later had graft-versus-host disease after an allogeneic stem cell transplant.

This sequence joins TRBV2 and TRBJ1-3, with a possible D match to TRBD1 (6 bases). Per germline, CDR1 SNHLY and CDR2 FYNNEI. Trimming removed 8 bases at V and 4 bases at J, with 12 bases between. The CDR3 extends over 13 amino acids. The CDR3 region is CASLIDRGNTIYF. Here the CDR3 DNA reads TGTGCCAGCCTTATTGACAGGGGAAACACCATATATTTT.

The CDR3 DNA is TGTGCCAGCTTCCGGACAGGGGAAAACATTCAGTACTTC. It encodes CASFRTGENIQYF. The V gene is TRBV6-5, the J gene TRBJ2-4; 9 bases fit TRBD1. Unmatched junction bases numbered 4, after V lost 8 bases and J lost 5 bases. This CDR3 contains 13 residues. Germline CDR1 reads MNHEY; CDR2 reads SVGAGI.

About this clone: Mismatch with germline at one junction end may stem from a read error. V usage is TRBV5-1 and J usage is TRBJ2-3, with TRBD1 matching over 11 bases. There are 14 residues in the CDR3. Germline V CDR1 and CDR2: SGHRS, YFSETQ. The CDR3, as DNA: TGCGCCAGCAGGTTGGACAGGGGGCCAGATACGCAGTATTTT. Encoded protein: CASRLDRGPDTQYF.

This chain connects TRBV24-1 to TRBJ1-4; D is unclear. Germline assignment: CDR1 KGHDR and CDR2 SFDVKD. CDR3 size: 16 residues. Deletions cut 4 bases from V and 5 bases from J, with 16 bases between. CDR3 DNA sequence: TGTGCCACCAGTGACTCCCAGCCAGGTAGCAATGAAAAACTGTTTTTT. It is translated as CATSDSQPGSNEKLFF.

V is TRBV5-4 and J is TRBJ2-2; D might be TRBD2 (6 bases). The CDR3 spans 15 residues. Trimming took 4 bases from V and 6 from J, leaving 16 bases between them. Germline V CDR1 and CDR2: SGHNT, YYREEE (reference sequence). This CDR3 reads CASSPREWEAGELFF. Here the CDR3 DNA reads TGTGCCAGCAGCCCCCGCGAGTGGGAGGCCGGGGAGCTGTTTTTT.

The V and J genes are TRBV24-1 and TRBJ1-5; 9 nucleotides align to TRBD1. From germline, CDR1 is KGHDR and CDR2 SFDVKD. The CDR3 has 16 residues. After removal of 2 bases from V and 2 bases from J, the junction contained 3 bases not matched to a gene. CDR3 sequence reads: CATSDSDRGGNQPQHF. CDR3 nucleotides: TGTGCCACCAGTGATTCGGACAGGGGCGGCAATCAGCCCCAGCATTTT.

The chain recombines TRBV10-3 with TRBJ1-2, with 7 bases matching TRBD1. This CDR3 comprises 14 residues. Germline V gene lookup returns CDR1 ENHRY and CDR2 SYGVKD. J lost 8 bases, V lost 3 bases, and 9 bases had no gene match. CDR3 bases: TGTGCCATCAGTGAAGGGGGCGCGATAGGAGGCTACACCTTC. Its protein product is CAISEGGAIGGYTF.

The chain is built from TRBV7-6 and TRBJ2-5, with 7 bases identical to TRBD1. Germline V gives CDR1 SGHVS, CDR2 FNYEAQ. The CDR3 is made up of 15 amino acids. Trimming took 4 bases from V and 5 from J; bases not matched to a gene: 10. CDR3 DNA: TGTGCCAGCAGCTCAACAGGGGCGAGGGGGGAGACCCAGTACTTC. Its translation is CASSSTGARGETQYF.

The CDR3 sequence is CASSQRREQYF. As DNA, the CDR3 is TGTGCCAGCAGCCAAAGGAGGGAGCAGTACTTC. This sequence joins TRBV14 and TRBJ2-7, with a weak D call TRBD2 (5 bases). V was cut by 2 bases and J by 7 bases, with 6 bases left in between. CDR3 size: 11 residues. Germline CDR1 reads SGHDN; CDR2 reads FVKESK.

V and J are TRBV6-2 or TRBV6-3 and TRBJ2-3; D is unclear. CDR1 MNHEY and CDR2 SVGEGT come from the germline V gene. V was trimmed by 6 bases and J by 7 bases, leaving 17 bases between them. The CDR3 covers 14 residues. In DNA, the CDR3 is TGTGCCAGCAGCCCACTGAAGAAGTTCAATACGCAGTATTTT. Protein: CASSPLKKFNTQYF.

This rearrangement joins TRBV9 to TRBJ2-3, with D tentatively TRBD1 or TRBD2 (5 bases each). CDR3 length: 15 residues. CDR1 is SGDLS, CDR2 YYNGEE, per germline. V dropped 0 bases and J dropped 2 bases, with 10 bases sitting between them. The CDR3 sequence: CASSVALGPTDTQYF. For the CDR3, the DNA is TGTGCCAGCAGCGTAGCTTTGGGACCCACAGATACGCAGTATTTT.

The rearrangement uses TRBV24-1 and TRBJ2-5; D remains unclear. CDR3 length: 12 residues. Trimming removed 1 base at V and 5 bases at J, with 4 bases between. Germline CDR1 KGHDR, CDR2 SFDVKD. The CDR3 coding sequence is TGTGCCACCAGTGATTTCCAGGAGACCCAGTACTTC. Protein product: CATSDFQETQYF.

V is TRBV6-6 and J is TRBJ1-1; 7 bases line up with TRBD1. This CDR3 is built from 14 residues. Germline assignment: CDR1 MNHNY and CDR2 SVGAGI (reference sequence). The junction had 14 bases not matched to a gene; V was cut back by 5 bases and J by 11 bases. CDR3 bases: TGTGCCAGCAGTACACAGGGGACAAAGAAAGGGGCTTTCTTT. Translating gives CASSTQGTKKGAFF.

In this sample, this clone turned up once. This chain connects TRBV28 to TRBJ2-2; 10 bases are a match to TRBD2. This CDR3 contains 15 residues. J gave up 4 bases and V 5 bases, and 4 bases lay outside the gene matches. Germline CDR1 reads MDHEN; CDR2 reads SYDVKM. CDR3 coding DNA: TGTGCCAGCAGTCCCCGGACTAGCGGCACCGGGGAGCTGTTTTTT. Residues: CASSPRTSGTGELFF. Full variable domain (rest looked up from reference TRBV28 and TRBJ2-2): DVKVTQSSRYLVKRTGEKVFLECVQDMDHENMFWYRQDPGLGLRLIYFSYDVKMKEKGDIPEGYSVSREKKERFSLILESASTNQTSMYLCASSPRTSGTGELFFGEGSRLTVL.

This clone was counted a few times. The V call is TRBV6-2 or TRBV6-3, the J call TRBJ2-7; D ambiguous. V was cut by 2 bases and J by 5 bases, with 19 bases left in between. The CDR3 has 16 amino acids. The germline V gene has CDR1 MNHEY and CDR2 SVGEGT. The CDR3 sequence: CASSYVAGLAVDEQYF. DNA for the CDR3: TGTGCCAGCAGTTACGTAGCCGGCCTCGCGGTAGACGAGCAGTACTTC.

The chain links TRBV24-1 to TRBJ2-2; the D is unclear. Germline loops: CDR1 KGHDR, CDR2 SFDVKD. The CDR3 runs to 14 residues. V lost 7 bases and J lost 4, with 12 bases in between. CDR3 sequence: CATRKGPGTGELFF. As DNA, the CDR3 is TGTGCCACCAGGAAAGGGCCAGGCACCGGGGAGCTGTTTTTT.

This chain links TRBV5-1 with TRBJ1-1; a possible D gene is TRBD1 (6 bases). This CDR3 region has 14 residues. CDR1 is SGHRS, CDR2 YFSETQ, per germline. The V end lost 4 bases, the J end lost 4 bases, and 14 bases lay between the germline ends. Written as DNA, the CDR3 is TGCGCCAGCAGCGTACAGGGCCGGGGCACTGAAGCTTTCTTT. It specifies CASSVQGRGTEAFF.

CDR3 coding DNA: TGTGCCATCGGCGGGACCTCTGGAAACACCATATATTTT. Translating it yields CAIGGTSGNTIYF. This chain joins TRBV10-3 and TRBJ1-3; possible D gene TRBD1, 5 bases. Germline CDR1 and CDR2: ENHRY and SYGVKD. V lost 8 bases and J lost 0, with 8 bases in between. The CDR3 sequence is 13 residues long.

V is TRBV29-1 and J is TRBJ2-3; D is unclear. Trimming took 0 bases from V and 0 from J, leaving 13 bases between them. The CDR3 spans 16 residues. Germline CDR1 reads SQVTM; CDR2 reads ANQGSEA. CDR3: CSVEDDAHSSTDTQYF. CDR3 sequence (DNA): TGCAGCGTTGAAGATGATGCCCACTCTAGCACAGATACGCAGTATTTT.

The chain joins TRBV29-1 to TRBJ2-2, with 10 nucleotides matching TRBD2. Germline V gene lookup returns CDR1 SQVTM and CDR2 ANQGSEA. V shed 6 bases and J 5 bases; nucleotides not matched to a gene: 3. The CDR3 length is 13 residues. The CDR3 region has the DNA TGCAGCGTGGGACTAGCGTCGACCGGGGAGCTGTTTTTT. Its protein product is CSVGLASTGELFF.

The V and J genes are TRBV6-2 or TRBV6-3 and TRBJ2-1; D call uncertain. V was cut by 2 bases and J by 0 bases, with 8 bases left in between. This CDR3 is built from 15 residues. Germline lookup yields CDR1 MNHEY and CDR2 SVGEGT. The CDR3 here is CASSYETSSYNEQFF. CDR3 nucleotides: TGTGCCAGCAGTTACGAGACGAGCTCCTACAATGAGCAGTTCTTC.

The V call is TRBV6-6, the J call TRBJ2-1, with D uncertain. This CDR3 is built from 12 residues. Germline-derived CDR1 and CDR2 are MNHNY and SVGAGI (reference sequence). V shed 7 bases and J shed 2 bases, with 6 bases lying between them. The chain's CDR3 is CASTPTYNEQFF. DNA of the CDR3: TGTGCCAGCACCCCCACCTACAATGAGCAGTTCTTC.

The chain couples TRBV25-1 to TRBJ1-4; 7 nucleotides agree with TRBD1. Germline V gives CDR1 MGHDK, CDR2 SYGVNS. The CDR3 has 14 residues. The trim removed 5 bases at V and 10 bases at J, leaving 10 bases unmatched. CDR3 DNA sequence: TGTGCCAGCAGTTCGACAGGGCCGAGTTCAAAACTGTTTTTT. This gives the protein CASSSTGPSSKLFF.

The gene calls are TRBV7-2 and TRBJ1-6; 9 bases align to TRBD1. This CDR3 has 15 amino acids. V lost 6 bases, J lost 7 bases, and 7 bases stayed unmatched. Germline CDR1 and CDR2: SGHTA and FQGNSA. CDR3 sequence reads: CASRGTGGANSPLHF. The CDR3 DNA is TGTGCCAGCAGAGGTACAGGGGGCGCGAATTCACCCCTCCACTTT. The full variable domain, rest sourced from reference TRBV7-2 and TRBJ1-6, is GAGVSQSPSNKVTEKGKDVELRCDPISGHTALYWYRQSLGQGLEFLIYFQGNSAPDKSGLPSDRFSAERTGGSVSTLTIQRTQQEDSAVYLCASRGTGGANSPLHFGNGTRLTVT.

The chain recombines TRBV30 with TRBJ2-7; 7 bases align to TRBD2. Germline V gene sequence: CDR1 GTSNPN, CDR2 SVGIG (reference sequence). There are 13 residues in the CDR3. V lost 2 bases to trimming and J lost 6 bases; unmatched junction nucleotides: 7. The CDR3 region is CAWSSGLDGEQYF. In DNA, the CDR3 is TGTGCCTGGAGTTCAGGACTAGATGGCGAGCAGTACTTC. Full variable domain (missing parts from reference TRBV30 and TRBJ2-7): SQTIHQWPATLVQPVGSPLSLECTVEGTSNPNLYWYRQAAGRGLQLLFYSVGIGQISSEVPQNLSASRPQDRQFILSSKKLLLSDSGFYLCAWSSGLDGEQYFGPGTRLTVT.

The J gene is TRBJ1-6, the V gene TRBV28; 9 nucleotides agree with TRBD1. The CDR3 is 17 amino acids. With 5 bases clipped from V and 3 bases from J, the junction kept 8 bases outside the gene matches. CDR1 is MDHEN and CDR2 is SYDVKM in the germline V gene. CDR3 protein: CASSGPGTGHYNSPLHF. The CDR3 bases are TGTGCCAGCAGTGGACCCGGGACAGGGCACTATAATTCACCCCTCCACTTT.